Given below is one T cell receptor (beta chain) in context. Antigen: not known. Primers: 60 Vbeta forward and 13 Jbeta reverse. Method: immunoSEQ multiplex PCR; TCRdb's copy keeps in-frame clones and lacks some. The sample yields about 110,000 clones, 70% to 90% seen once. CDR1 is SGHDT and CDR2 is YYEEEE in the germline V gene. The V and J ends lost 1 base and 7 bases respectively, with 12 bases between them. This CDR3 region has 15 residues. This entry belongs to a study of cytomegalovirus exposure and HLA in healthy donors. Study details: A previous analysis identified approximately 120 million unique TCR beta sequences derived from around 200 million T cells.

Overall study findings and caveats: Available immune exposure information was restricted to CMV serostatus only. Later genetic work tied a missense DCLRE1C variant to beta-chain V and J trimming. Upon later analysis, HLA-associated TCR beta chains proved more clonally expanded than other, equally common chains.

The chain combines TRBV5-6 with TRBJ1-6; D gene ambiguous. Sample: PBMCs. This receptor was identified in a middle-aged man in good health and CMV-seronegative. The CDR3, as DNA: TGTGCCAGCAGCTTGACCCAACTGGGCAATTCACCCCTCCACTTT. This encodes CASSLTQLGNSPLHF.